The next 6 T cell receptor beta chains were all read from a single sample in a study of shared clonotypes between healthy human individuals. Clones were read by immunoSEQ multiplex PCR, and TCRdb kept only the in-frame ones, dropping some. Counted here are approximately 700,000 clones, 73% occurring once; the ten biggest clones make up roughly 2%. The sequencing sample was made of memory CD4+ T cells sorted from blood. The subset here: CD45RA-negative fraction. The receptors come from a woman aged 25 to 45 in good health.

This sequence joins TRBV7-9 and TRBJ2-5; 7 positions match TRBD2. Losses at the gene ends were 2 bases for V and 5 bases for J; bases not matched to a gene: 5. CDR1 is SEHNR and CDR2 is FQNEAQ in the germline V gene (reference sequence). The CDR3 runs 14 residues. The CDR3 loop is CASSLLAGVETQYF. Written as DNA, the CDR3 is TGTGCCAGCAGCTTACTTGCGGGAGTCGAGACCCAGTACTTC.

The chain employs TRBV19 and TRBJ2-7, with D perhaps given as TRBD1 or TRBD2 (5 bases each). The CDR3 has 15 residues. V was shortened by 2 bases and J by 3 bases, with 14 bases between the two germline ends. The germline V gene has CDR1 LNHDA and CDR2 SQIVND (reference sequence). CDR3 nucleotides: TGTGCCAGTAGTATAACCTATCGGGACGGCTACGAGCAGTACTTC. This encodes CASSITYRDGYEQYF.

V and J are TRBV2 and TRBJ1-5; TRBD1 might be the D (6 bases). CDR1 and CDR2 from the germline V gene are SNHLY and FYNNEI. The V end was cut by 2 bases, the J end by 6 bases, with 14 bases between. The CDR3 consists of 15 residues. The CDR3 DNA reads as TGTGCCAGCAGTGAAACGGGGGGCGAAACTCAGCCCCAGCATTTT. Translated, it gives CASSETGGETQPQHF.

The chain has TRBV5-1 and TRBJ1-5, with 8 bases that match TRBD1. The length of the CDR3 is 14 residues. Germline V lookup: CDR1 SGHRS, CDR2 YFSETQ. V was pared by 5 bases and J by 6 bases, with 7 bases of the junction left unmatched. The CDR3 sequence is CASSQGAAGQPQHF. In nucleotides, the CDR3 is TGCGCCAGCAGTCAGGGGGCTGCAGGTCAGCCCCAGCATTTT.

The chain uses TRBV11-1 and TRBJ2-1; 9 bases match TRBD2. V was clipped by 5 bases and J by 13 bases; unmatched bases: 18. Germline CDR1 SGHAT, CDR2 FQDESV (reference sequence). The CDR3 contains 16 residues. CDR3 sequence reads: CASSDYPHATSGTQFF. In nucleotides, the CDR3 is TGTGCCAGCAGCGATTACCCCCATGCGACTAGCGGTACTCAGTTCTTC.

This clone was seen only a few times. The chain has TRBV19 and TRBJ1-1; 7 bases line up with TRBD1. The V and J ends lost 3 bases and 1 base, in that order; junction bases with no gene match: 2. This CDR3 contains 14 residues. Germline CDR1 is LNHDA and CDR2 is SQIVND (reference sequence). CDR3 loop: CASSIRDRNTEAFF. CDR3 sequence (DNA): TGTGCCAGTAGTATCCGGGACAGGAACACTGAAGCTTTCTTT. The full variable domain, rest sourced from reference TRBV19 and TRBJ1-1, is DGGITQSPKYLFRKEGQNVTLSCEQNLNHDAMYWYRQDPGQGLRLIYYSQIVNDFQKGDIAEGYSVSREKKESFPLTVTSAQKNPTAFYLCASSIRDRNTEAFFGQGTRLTVV.